This T cell receptor (beta chain) appears in the sequencing data of a study of blood T cell repertoires in COVID-19. Under the authors' procedure: Researchers report that nucleated cell counts were estimated from reference gene primer amplification. TCRdb keeps only in-frame clones here, not all; method: immunoSEQ multiplex PCR. Clonal size and the V and J genes are those of that table, whereas D and trimming came from the DNA. The data hold about 140,000 clones, with roughly 83% observed a single time. Germline V gene data show CDR1 as SGHRS and CDR2 as YFSETQ. Losses at the gene ends were 3 bases for V and 0 bases for J; bases not matched to a gene: 9. The CDR3 extends over 17 amino acids.

The receptor's source is a man in his forties or fifties with acute COVID-19. The sample taken for sequencing was PBMCs or T cells enriched from blood (not recorded which). V and J are TRBV5-1 and TRBJ2-1, with 7 positions matching TRBD1. CDR3 protein: CASSSTRQGSSYNEQFF. CDR3 nucleotide sequence: TGCGCCAGCAGCTCTACACGACAGGGAAGCTCCTACAATGAGCAGTTCTTC. The full variable domain, rest sourced from reference TRBV5-1 and TRBJ2-1, is KAGVTQTPRYLIKTRGQQVTLSCSPISGHRSVSWYQQTPGQGLQFLFEYFSETQRNKGNFPGRFSGRQFSNSRSEMNVSTLELGDSALYLCASSSTRQGSSYNEQFFGPGTRLTVL.